Described below is a single T cell receptor (beta chain) sequence and its context. What it binds is not known. Sequenced by immunoSEQ multiplex PCR; TCRdb stores in-frame clones only, minus some. The sample has about 150,000 clones, 85% to 95% seen once; the top ten hold about 0.3%. This sample stems from a study of OX40 agonist ivuxolimab in advanced cancers. Turning to the study itself: Three patients responded partially, comprising one with hepatocellular carcinoma and two with cutaneous melanoma.

General study findings and limits: Those patients achieving a partial response at 0.1-3.0 mg/kg showed among the lowest clonal expansion. Relative to CD4+ cells, CD8+ T cells on average had more expanded clones.

V was trimmed by 3 bases and J by 0 bases, leaving 9 bases between them. The CDR3 loop spans 15 amino acids. Germline V CDR1 and CDR2: LNHDA, SQIVND (reference sequence). Material: CD4+ or CD8+ T cells sorted from blood, obtained in a trial of the OX40 agonist ivuxolimab. This receptor was identified in an adult with an advanced solid tumor such as melanoma, head and neck, liver or kidney cancer. The chain has TRBV19 and TRBJ1-5, with unresolved D. CDR3 DNA sequence: TGTGCCAGTAGTATGTCTCTTTATAGCAATCAGCCCCAGCATTTT. Translating gives CASSMSLYSNQPQHF.